A selection of T cell receptor beta chains follows, all from one sample in a study of blood T cells in healthy people across ages. One entry per CDR3 protein results from TCRdb running MiXCR on the 5' RACE reads. The table has over 950,000 distinct CDR3 sequences, around two fifths seen once. The sequenced material came from blood. Receptors originate from a man younger than 35 in good health. The CDR3 runs from the conserved cysteine through the conserved F or W. Each record gives: D gene, J gene, clone size, V gene, CDR3 length, CDR3 DNA, CDR3 protein. The D gene is left open where the match is weak. Clone sizes are given selectively: once, few, many, or a class where the clone is expanded.

-,TRBJ1-1,-,TRBV5-6,15,TGTGCCAGCAGCTTTGGGGATGGTTTAGACACTGAAGCTTTCTTT,CASSFGDGLDTEAFF
TRBD1,TRBJ2-7,many,TRBV20-1,12,TGCAGTGCCACGGGGACAGGCTACGAGCAGTACTTC,CSATGTGYEQYF
-,TRBJ1-5,-,TRBV6-1,15,TGTGCCAGCAGTGATTGTACAGCTTACAATCAGCCCCAGCATTTT,CASSDCTAYNQPQHF
-,TRBJ1-1,few,TRBV4-1,15,TGCGCCAGCAGCCAAGAAAGGTGGGTGAACACTGAAGCTTTCTTT,CASSQERWVNTEAFF
-,TRBJ1-3,-,TRBV7-2,15,TGTGCCAGCAGCTTGACAGGAGGGCCTGGAAACACCATATATTTT,CASSLTGGPGNTIYF
-,TRBJ1-2,-,TRBV3-1,17,TGTGCCAGCAGCCACGGGCTAGGGGCGGCCTCTAACTATGGCTACACCTTC,CASSHGLGAASNYGYTF
-,TRBJ1-6,few,TRBV4-2,15,TGTGCCAGCAGCACCCGGACAGTCGCGGATTCACCCCTCCACTTT,CASSTRTVADSPLHF
-,TRBJ1-1,-,TRBV5-6,13,TGTGCCAGCAGCTTCTCCCTAAATGGTGAAGCTTTCTTT,CASSFSLNGEAFF
TRBD1,TRBJ2-5,-,TRBV4-3,18,TGCGCCAGCAGCCCCAGAGTTACGGTTACGGGACAGCAAGAGACCCAGTACTTC,CASSPRVTVTGQQETQYF
-,TRBJ1-5,-,TRBV6-4,14,TGTGCCAGCAGTGTTAACGGCCGAGATCAGCCCCAGCATTTT,CASSVNGRDQPQHF
-,TRBJ2-5,few,TRBV12-3/TRBV12-4,14,TGTGCCAGCAGTTCCAAGGACATTCAAGAGACCCAGTACTTC,CASSSKDIQETQYF
-,TRBJ1-1,few,TRBV4-2,18,TGTGCCAGCAGCCAAGATCGGAGAGGAGTCCCCTTCCCGGCTGAAGCTTTCTTT,CASSQDRRGVPFPAEAFF
-,TRBJ2-7,-,TRBV20-1,14,TGCAGTGCTAGAGATGGCAGGGGAGACTACGGGCAGTACTTC,CSARDGRGDYGQYF
-,TRBJ2-5,few,TRBV4-3,15,TGCGCCAGCAGCCAAGGGGACTCCCTCGAAGAGACCCAGTACTTC,CASSQGDSLEETQYF
-,TRBJ2-3,-,TRBV7-9,11,TGTGCCAGCAATACAGGTCATACGCAGTATTTT,CASNTGHTQYF
-,TRBJ1-1,few,TRBV29-1,14,TGCAGCGTTGAAGTCGTAGGCAAGAACACTGAAGCTTTCTTT,CSVEVVGKNTEAFF
-,TRBJ1-1,-,TRBV6-5,14,TGTGCCAGCAGAACCCTGACAGAGAACACTGAAGCTTTCTTT,CASRTLTENTEAFF
-,TRBJ1-2,few,TRBV12-3/TRBV12-4,15,TGTGCCAGCAGTTTGGATGAAGGGTACACCTATGGCTACACCTTC,CASSLDEGYTYGYTF
-,TRBJ2-3,few,TRBV20-1,13,TGCAGTGCTAGCCGCTATCCCACAGATACGCAGTATTTT,CSASRYPTDTQYF
-,TRBJ1-5,-,TRBV12-3/TRBV12-4,9,TGTGCCAGCGGTGGGCCCCAGCATTTT,CASGGPQHF
-,TRBJ1-1,-,TRBV12-3/TRBV12-4,14,TGTGCCAGCAGTGTACAGGGCCGGAACACTGAAGCTTTCTTT,CASSVQGRNTEAFF
TRBD1,TRBJ2-7,few,TRBV27,15,TGTGCCAGCAGTTTACCCGGGACAGGGTTTGACGAGCAGTACTTC,CASSLPGTGFDEQYF